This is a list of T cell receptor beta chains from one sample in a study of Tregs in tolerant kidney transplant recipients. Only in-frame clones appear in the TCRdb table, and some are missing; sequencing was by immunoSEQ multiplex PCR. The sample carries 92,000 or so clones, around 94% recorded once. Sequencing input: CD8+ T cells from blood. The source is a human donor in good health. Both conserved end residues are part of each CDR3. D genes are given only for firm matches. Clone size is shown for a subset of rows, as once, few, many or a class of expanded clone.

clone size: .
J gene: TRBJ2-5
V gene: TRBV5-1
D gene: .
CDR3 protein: CASSPDVDARKRTQYF
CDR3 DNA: TGCGCCAGCAGCCCTGATGTGGACGCACGGAAGAGAACCCAGTACTTC

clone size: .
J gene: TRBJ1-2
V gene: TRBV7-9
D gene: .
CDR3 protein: CASSLEPREGSYGYTF
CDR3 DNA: TGTGCCAGCAGCTTAGAACCCCGGGAGGGAAGCTATGGCTACACCTTC

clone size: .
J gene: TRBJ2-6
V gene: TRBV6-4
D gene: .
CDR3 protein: CASSDLRTGANVLTF
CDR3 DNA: TGTGCCAGCAGCGATCTAAGAACTGGGGCCAACGTCCTGACTTTC

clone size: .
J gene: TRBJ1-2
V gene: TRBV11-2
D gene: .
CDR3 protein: CASSRVREGYTF
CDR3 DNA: TGTGCCAGCAGCCGTGTGCGGGAGGGCTACACCTTC

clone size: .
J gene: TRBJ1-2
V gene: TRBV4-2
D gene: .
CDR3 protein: CASSQEWVTGANYGYTF
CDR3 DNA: TGTGCCAGCAGCCAAGAGTGGGTGACGGGAGCTAACTATGGCTACACCTTC

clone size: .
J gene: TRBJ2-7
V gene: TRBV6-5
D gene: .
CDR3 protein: CASSWQGVAYEQYF
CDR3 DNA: TGTGCCAGCAGTTGGCAGGGCGTCGCCTACGAGCAGTACTTC

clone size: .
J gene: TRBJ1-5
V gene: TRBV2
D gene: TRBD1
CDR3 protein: CASSLGQGGQPQHF
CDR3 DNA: TGTGCCAGCAGCCTGGGACAGGGAGGCCAGCCCCAGCATTTT

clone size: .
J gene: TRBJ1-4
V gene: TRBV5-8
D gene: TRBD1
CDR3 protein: CASSLTTGGTNEKLFF
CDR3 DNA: TGTGCCAGCAGCCTCACGACAGGGGGGACTAATGAAAAACTGTTTTTT

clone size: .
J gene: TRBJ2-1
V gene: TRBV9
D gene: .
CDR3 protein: CASSVGTSLWNEQFF
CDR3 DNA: TGTGCCAGCAGCGTAGGGACCTCCCTTTGGAATGAGCAGTTCTTC

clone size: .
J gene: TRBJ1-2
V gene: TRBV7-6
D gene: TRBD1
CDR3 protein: CASSPGQGLGTF
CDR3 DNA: TGTGCCAGCAGCCCGGGACAGGGGCTGGGGACCTTC

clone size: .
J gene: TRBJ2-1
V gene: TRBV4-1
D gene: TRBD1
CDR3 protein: CASSQGTGTSYNEQFF
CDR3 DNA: TGCGCCAGCAGCCAGGGGACAGGGACATCTTACAATGAGCAGTTCTTC

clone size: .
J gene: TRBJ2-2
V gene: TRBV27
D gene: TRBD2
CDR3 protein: CATRTSGNTGELFF
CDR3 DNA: TGTGCCACTCGGACTAGCGGGAACACCGGGGAGCTGTTTTTT

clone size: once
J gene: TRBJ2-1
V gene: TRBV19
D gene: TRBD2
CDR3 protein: CASTDTSGYNEQFF
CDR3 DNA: TGTGCCAGTACGGATACTAGCGGGTACAATGAGCAGTTCTTC

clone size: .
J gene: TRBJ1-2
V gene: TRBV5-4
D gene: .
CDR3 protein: CASSRPWTEGYTF
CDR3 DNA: TGTGCCAGCAGCCGGCCCTGGACTGAGGGCTACACCTTC

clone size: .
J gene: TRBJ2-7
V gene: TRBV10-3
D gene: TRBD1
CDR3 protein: CAINPGQGYEQYF
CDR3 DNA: TGTGCCATCAATCCGGGACAGGGCTACGAGCAGTACTTC

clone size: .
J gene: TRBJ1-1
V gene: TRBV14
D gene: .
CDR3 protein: CASSQAPLRGMRAEAFF
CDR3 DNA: TGTGCCAGCAGCCAAGCACCTCTGAGGGGGATGCGGGCTGAAGCTTTCTTT

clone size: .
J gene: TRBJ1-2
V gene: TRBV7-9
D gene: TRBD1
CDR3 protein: CASRLGQGEFYGYTF
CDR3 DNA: TGTGCCAGCAGACTTGGACAGGGGGAATTTTATGGCTACACCTTC

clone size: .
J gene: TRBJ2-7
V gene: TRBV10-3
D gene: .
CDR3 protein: CAIQSPESYEQYF
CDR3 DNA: TGTGCCATCCAATCGCCAGAGTCCTACGAGCAGTACTTC

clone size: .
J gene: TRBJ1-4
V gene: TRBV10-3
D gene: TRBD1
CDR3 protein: CAITEGTAPGKTPNEKLFF
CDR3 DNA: TGTGCCATCACGGAAGGGACAGCCCCGGGTAAGACGCCTAATGAAAAACTGTTTTTT

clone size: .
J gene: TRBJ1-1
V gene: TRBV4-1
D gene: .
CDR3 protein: CASSTGQNTEAFF
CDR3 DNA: TGCGCCAGCAGCACGGGACAGAACACTGAAGCTTTCTTT

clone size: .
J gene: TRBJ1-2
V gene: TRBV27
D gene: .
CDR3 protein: CASSRTAQPYGYTF
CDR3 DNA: TGTGCCAGCAGCCGGACAGCCCAACCCTATGGCTACACCTTC

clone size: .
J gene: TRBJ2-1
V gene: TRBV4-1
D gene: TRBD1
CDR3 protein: CASSHPRDRGGGEQFF
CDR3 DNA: TGCGCCAGCAGCCACCCCCGGGACAGGGGGGGAGGTGAGCAGTTCTTC

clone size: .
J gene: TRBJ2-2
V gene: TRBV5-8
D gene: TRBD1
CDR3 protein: CASSTPGQGNYGELFF
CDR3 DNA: TGTGCCAGCAGCACTCCGGGACAGGGGAATTACGGGGAGCTGTTTTTT

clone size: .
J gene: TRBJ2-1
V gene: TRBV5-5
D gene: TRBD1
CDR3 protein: CASSYGTGNEQFF
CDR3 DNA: TGTGCCAGCAGCTACGGGACAGGGAATGAGCAGTTCTTC

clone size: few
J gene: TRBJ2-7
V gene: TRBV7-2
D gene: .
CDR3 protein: CASSLDFGGGEQYF
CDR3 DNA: TGTGCCAGCAGCTTAGATTTTGGCGGCGGCGAGCAGTACTTC

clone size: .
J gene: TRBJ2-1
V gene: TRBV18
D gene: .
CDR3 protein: CASSPVSSSYNEQFF
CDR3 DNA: TGTGCCAGCTCACCTGTATCTAGCAGTTACAATGAGCAGTTCTTC

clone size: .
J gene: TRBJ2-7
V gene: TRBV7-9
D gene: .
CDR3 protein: CASSLLRGLDSYEQYF
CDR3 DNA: TGTGCCAGCAGCTTATTGAGGGGCCTGGATTCCTACGAGCAGTACTTC

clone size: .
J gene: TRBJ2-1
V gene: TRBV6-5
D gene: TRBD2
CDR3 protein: CASSYWRGGEQFF
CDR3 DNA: TGTGCCAGCAGTTACTGGCGGGGGGGTGAGCAGTTCTTC

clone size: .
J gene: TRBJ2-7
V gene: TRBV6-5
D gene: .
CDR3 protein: CASKKSGPAYEQYF
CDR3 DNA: TGTGCCAGCAAAAAAAGCGGGCCTGCCTACGAGCAGTACTTC

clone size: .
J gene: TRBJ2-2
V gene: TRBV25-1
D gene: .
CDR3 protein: CASSDLPGRTGELFF
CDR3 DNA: TGTGCCAGCAGTGACTTGCCAGGGAGGACCGGGGAGCTGTTTTTT

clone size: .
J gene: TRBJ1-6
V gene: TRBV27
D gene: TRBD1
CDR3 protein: CASSAGQAGNSPLHF
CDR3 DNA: TGTGCCAGCAGTGCCGGACAGGCGGGGAATTCACCCCTCCACTTT

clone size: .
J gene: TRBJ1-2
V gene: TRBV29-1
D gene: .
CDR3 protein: CSVEGGVIYGYTF
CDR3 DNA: TGCAGCGTTGAAGGGGGGGTGATCTATGGCTACACCTTC

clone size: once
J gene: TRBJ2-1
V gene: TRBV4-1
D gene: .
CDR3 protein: CASSQVRHEQFF
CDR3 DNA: TGCGCCAGCAGCCAAGTGCGGCATGAGCAGTTCTTC

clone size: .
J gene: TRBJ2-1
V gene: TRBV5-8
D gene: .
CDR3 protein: CASSPHRRGSGYNEQFF
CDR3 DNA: TGTGCCAGCAGCCCACATCGAAGGGGATCGGGTTACAATGAGCAGTTCTTC

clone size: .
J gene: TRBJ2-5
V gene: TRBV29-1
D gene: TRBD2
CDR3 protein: CSVEEERGGLETQYF
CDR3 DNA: TGCAGCGTTGAAGAAGAGCGGGGGGGCTTAGAGACCCAGTACTTC

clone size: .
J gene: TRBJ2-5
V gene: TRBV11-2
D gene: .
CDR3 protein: CASSLGRAGETQYF
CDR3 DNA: TGTGCCAGCAGCTTAGGCAGGGCGGGAGAGACCCAGTACTTC

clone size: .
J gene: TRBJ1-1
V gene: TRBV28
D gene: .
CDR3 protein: CASSLTRANTEAFF
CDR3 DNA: TGTGCCAGCAGTTTAACCAGGGCGAACACTGAAGCTTTCTTT

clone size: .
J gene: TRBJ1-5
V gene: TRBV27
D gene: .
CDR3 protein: CASSSWTHGPQHF
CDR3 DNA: TGTGCCAGCAGTTCGTGGACTCATGGGCCCCAGCATTTT

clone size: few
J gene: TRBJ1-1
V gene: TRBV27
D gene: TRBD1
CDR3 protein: CASSLGTGAAFF
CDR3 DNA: TGTGCCAGCAGTTTGGGAACAGGGGCAGCTTTCTTT

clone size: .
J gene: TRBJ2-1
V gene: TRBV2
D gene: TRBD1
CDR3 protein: CASSDYGTGAGDEQFF
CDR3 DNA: TGTGCCAGCAGTGATTACGGGACAGGTGCTGGGGATGAGCAGTTCTTC

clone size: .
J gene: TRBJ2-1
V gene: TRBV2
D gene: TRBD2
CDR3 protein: CASSVGSGGGNEQFF
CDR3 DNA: TGTGCCAGCAGTGTGGGTAGCGGGGGGGGCAATGAGCAGTTCTTC

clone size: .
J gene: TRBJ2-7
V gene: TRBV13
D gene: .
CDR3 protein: CASSEAGGARSSYEQYF
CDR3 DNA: TGTGCCAGCAGCGAAGCCGGCGGGGCTAGGAGCTCCTACGAGCAGTACTTC

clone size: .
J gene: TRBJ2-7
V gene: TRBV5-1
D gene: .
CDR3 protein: CASSLGQGTSYEQYF
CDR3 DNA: TGCGCCAGCAGCTTGGGGCAGGGGACCTCCTACGAGCAGTACTTC

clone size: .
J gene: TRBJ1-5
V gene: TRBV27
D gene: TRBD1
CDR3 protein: CASSALGQGATSNQPQHF
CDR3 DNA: TGTGCCAGCAGTGCCCTCGGGCAGGGGGCTACTAGCAATCAGCCCCAGCATTTT

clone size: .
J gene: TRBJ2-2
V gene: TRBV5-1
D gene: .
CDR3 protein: CASSLESTTGELFF
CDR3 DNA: TGCGCCAGCAGCTTGGAATCTACAACCGGGGAGCTGTTTTTT

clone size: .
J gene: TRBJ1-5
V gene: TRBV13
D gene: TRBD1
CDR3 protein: CASSLAGTGVNQPQHF
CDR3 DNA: TGTGCCAGCAGCTTAGCCGGGACAGGGGTTAATCAGCCCCAGCATTTT

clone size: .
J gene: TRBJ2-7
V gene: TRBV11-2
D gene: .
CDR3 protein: CASSLASTITYEQYF
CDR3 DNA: TGTGCCAGCAGTTTGGCCAGTACAATTACCTACGAGCAGTACTTC

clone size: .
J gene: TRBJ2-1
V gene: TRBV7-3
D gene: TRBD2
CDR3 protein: CASSFAAGDEQFF
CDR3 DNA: TGTGCCAGCAGCTTCGCGGCGGGGGATGAGCAGTTCTTC

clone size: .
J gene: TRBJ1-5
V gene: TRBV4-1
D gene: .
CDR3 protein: CASSQRYVGGNQPQHF
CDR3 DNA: TGCGCCAGCAGCCAAAGGTATGTGGGAGGCAATCAGCCCCAGCATTTT

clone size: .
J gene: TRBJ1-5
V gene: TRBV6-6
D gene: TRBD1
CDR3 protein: CASSYDRESQPQHF
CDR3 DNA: TGTGCCAGCAGCTACGACAGGGAGAGTCAGCCCCAGCATTTT

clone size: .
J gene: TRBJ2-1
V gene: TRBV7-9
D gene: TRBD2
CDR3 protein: CASSVRLAGVYNEQFF
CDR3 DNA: TGTGCCAGCAGCGTCCGACTAGCGGGAGTCTACAATGAGCAGTTCTTC

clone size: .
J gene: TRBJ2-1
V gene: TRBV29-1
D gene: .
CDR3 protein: CSVQDNPDEQFF
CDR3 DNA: TGCAGCGTTCAGGATAACCCGGATGAGCAGTTCTTC

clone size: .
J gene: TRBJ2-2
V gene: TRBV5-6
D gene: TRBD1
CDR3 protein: CASSPPGQGRTGELFF
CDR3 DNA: TGTGCCAGCAGCCCCCCGGGACAGGGTAGAACCGGGGAGCTGTTTTTT

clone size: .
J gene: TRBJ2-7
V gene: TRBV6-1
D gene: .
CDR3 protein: CAISGQGGQDFYEQYF
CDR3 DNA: TGTGCCATCAGTGGGCAGGGAGGACAGGATTTCTACGAGCAGTACTTC

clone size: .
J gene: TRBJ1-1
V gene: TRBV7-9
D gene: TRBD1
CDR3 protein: CASTKGQGPNTEAFF
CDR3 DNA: TGTGCCAGCACCAAGGGACAGGGCCCGAACACTGAAGCTTTCTTT